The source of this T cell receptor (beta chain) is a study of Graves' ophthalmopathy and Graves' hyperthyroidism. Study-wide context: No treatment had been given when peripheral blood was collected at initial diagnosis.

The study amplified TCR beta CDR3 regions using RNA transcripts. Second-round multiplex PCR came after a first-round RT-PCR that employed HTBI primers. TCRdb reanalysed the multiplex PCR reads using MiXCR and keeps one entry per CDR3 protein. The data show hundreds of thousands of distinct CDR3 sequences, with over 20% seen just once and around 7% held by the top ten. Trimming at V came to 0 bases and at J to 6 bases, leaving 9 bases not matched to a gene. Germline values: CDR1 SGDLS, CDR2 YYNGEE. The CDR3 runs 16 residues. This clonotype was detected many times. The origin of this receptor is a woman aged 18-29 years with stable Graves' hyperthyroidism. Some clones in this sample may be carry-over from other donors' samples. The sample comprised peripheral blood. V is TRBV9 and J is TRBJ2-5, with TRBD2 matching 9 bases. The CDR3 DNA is TGTGCCAGCAGCGTAGGTGGCGGGGGGGCCTTAAAGACCCAGTACTTC. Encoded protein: CASSVGGGGALKTQYF.